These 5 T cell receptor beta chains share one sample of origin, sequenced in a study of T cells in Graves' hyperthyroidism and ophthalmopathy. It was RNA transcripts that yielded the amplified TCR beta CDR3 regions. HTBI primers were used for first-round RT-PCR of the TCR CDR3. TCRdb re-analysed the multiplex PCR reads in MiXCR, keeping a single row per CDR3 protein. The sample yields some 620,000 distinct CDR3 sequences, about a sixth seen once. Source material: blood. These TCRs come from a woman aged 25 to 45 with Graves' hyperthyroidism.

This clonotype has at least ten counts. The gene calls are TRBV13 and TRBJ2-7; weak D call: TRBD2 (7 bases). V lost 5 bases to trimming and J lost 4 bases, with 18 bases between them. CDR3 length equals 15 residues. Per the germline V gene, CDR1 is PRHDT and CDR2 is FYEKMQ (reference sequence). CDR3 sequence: CASSPNRGAFYEQYF. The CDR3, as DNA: TGTGCCAGCAGCCCAAACCGGGGGGCGTTTTACGAGCAGTACTTC.

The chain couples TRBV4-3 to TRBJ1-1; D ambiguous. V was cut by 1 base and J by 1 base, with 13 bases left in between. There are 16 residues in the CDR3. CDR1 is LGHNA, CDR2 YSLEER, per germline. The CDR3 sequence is CASSQVFRAGNTEAFF. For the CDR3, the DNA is TGCGCCAGCAGCCAAGTCTTCCGGGCAGGGAACACTGAAGCTTTCTTT.

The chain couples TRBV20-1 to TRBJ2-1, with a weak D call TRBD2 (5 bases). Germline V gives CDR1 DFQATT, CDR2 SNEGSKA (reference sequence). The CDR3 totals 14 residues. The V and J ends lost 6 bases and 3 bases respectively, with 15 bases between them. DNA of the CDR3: TGCAGTGCCGCGGGCGAGCGAGACTACAATGAGCAGTTCTTC. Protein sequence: CSAAGERDYNEQFF.

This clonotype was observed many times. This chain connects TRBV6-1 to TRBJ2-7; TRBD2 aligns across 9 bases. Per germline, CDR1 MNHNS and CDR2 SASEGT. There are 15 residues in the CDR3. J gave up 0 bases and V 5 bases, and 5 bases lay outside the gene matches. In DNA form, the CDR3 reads TGTGCCAGCAGTAGCGGACTAGCGTACTCCTACGAGCAGTACTTC. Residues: CASSSGLAYSYEQYF.

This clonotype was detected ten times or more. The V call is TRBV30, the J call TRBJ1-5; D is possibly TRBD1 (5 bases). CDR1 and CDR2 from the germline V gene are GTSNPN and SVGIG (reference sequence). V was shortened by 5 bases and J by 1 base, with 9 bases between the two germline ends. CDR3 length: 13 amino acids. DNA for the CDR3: TGTGCCTGGGGGGGACGAAGCAATCAGCCCCAGCATTTT. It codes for CAWGGRSNQPQHF.